This T cell receptor (beta chain) was observed in a study of a mutant IDH1 vaccine in newly diagnosed glioma. Study details: Receipt of radiotherapy, temozolomide, or both preceded the study, and most received both. Findings and limits, study-wide: Pseudoprogression appears to have had no connection to changes in top peripheral T cell clonotypes. Patients mounted vaccine-induced immune responses in roughly 93% of cases.

Assay used: immunoSEQ multiplex PCR; TCRdb lists only in-frame clones, some missing. The sample includes roughly 15,000 clones, around 89% of them seen just once. The CDR3 sequence is 12 residues long. Deletions cut 0 bases from V and 11 bases from J, with 10 bases between. From germline, CDR1 is MNHEY and CDR2 SVGAGI. On this clone: Its cognate antigen is unknown.

Indicated time point: baseline, week 1 (first vaccination visit). Treatment of the sample: pre-vaccination baseline after standard-of-care therapy. The donor cohort comprised cases of new WHO grade 3 or 4 IDH1-mutant, ATRX-lost astrocytoma. The chain joins TRBV6-5 to TRBJ1-1; possible D gene TRBD1, 6 bases. The source of this sequence is a woman in her thirties or forties with glioma. Some clones in this sample may be carry-over from other donors' samples. The input for sequencing was PBMCs, taken from a glioma patient treated with radiotherapy, temozolomide or both. CDR3 in amino acids: CASSYSGQGAFF. The CDR3 DNA is TGTGCCAGCAGTTACTCAGGGCAGGGGGCTTTCTTT.